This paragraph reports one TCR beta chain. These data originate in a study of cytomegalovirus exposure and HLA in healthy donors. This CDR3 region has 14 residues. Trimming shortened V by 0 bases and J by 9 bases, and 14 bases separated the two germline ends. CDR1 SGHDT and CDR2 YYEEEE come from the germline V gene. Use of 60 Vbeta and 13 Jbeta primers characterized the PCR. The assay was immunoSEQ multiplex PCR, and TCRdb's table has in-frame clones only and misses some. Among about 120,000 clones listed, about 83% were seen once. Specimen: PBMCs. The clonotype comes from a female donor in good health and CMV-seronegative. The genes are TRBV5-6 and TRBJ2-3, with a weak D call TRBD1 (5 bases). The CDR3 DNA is TGTGCCAGCAGCTTGGCCCTACCTCAGGGAACGCAGTATTTT. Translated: CASSLALPQGTQYF.